The rows below give T cell receptor beta chains drawn from one sample of a study of shared T cell receptors in the human thymus. Sequencing used immunoSEQ multiplex PCR; TCRdb keeps in-frame clones, though not all of them. The sample shows approximately 760,000 clones, roughly 88% of them seen only once. In addition, the sample was reused for a study of human thymus T cells.

The material sequenced was thymocytes. The receptors derive from a girl in the first two years of life with a congenital heart defect. Each CDR3 is given with its conserved first and last residue. A D gene is named only where the DNA matches it firmly. Some rows mark clone size as missing; the rest say once, few, many or name a class of expanded clone.

clone size	V gene	D gene	J gene	CDR3 protein	CDR3 DNA
NA	TRBV18	NA	TRBJ1-5	CASSPQGGEPQHF	TGTGCCAGCTCACCACAGGGGGGGGAGCCCCAGCATTTT
few	TRBV6-1	NA	TRBJ1-1	CASSEAGSKTEAFF	TGTGCCAGCAGTGAGGCAGGGTCTAAGACTGAAGCTTTCTTT
NA	TRBV7-2	NA	TRBJ1-2	CASSCGAHDEGYTF	TGTGCCAGCAGCTGCGGGGCACACGACGAGGGCTACACCTTC
NA	TRBV7-8	TRBD2	TRBJ2-5	CASIRLAGGPRRVETQYF	TGTGCCAGCATTAGGCTAGCGGGGGGGCCTCGTCGGGTAGAGACCCAGTACTTC
NA	TRBV4-3	NA	TRBJ1-1	CASSSAGRQTEAFF	TGCGCCAGCAGCAGCGCCGGCCGGCAGACTGAAGCTTTCTTT
NA	TRBV14	NA	TRBJ2-7	CASSRIRQSKSYEQYF	TGTGCCAGCAGCCGGATTAGACAGTCCAAGTCCTACGAGCAGTACTTC
NA	TRBV19	TRBD1	TRBJ1-4	CASTTLGQGTNEKLFF	TGTGCCAGTACCACCCTTGGACAGGGGACTAATGAAAAACTGTTTTTT
NA	TRBV27	TRBD1	TRBJ2-5	CASSPQARDRRQETQYF	TGTGCCAGCAGTCCCCAGGCCCGGGACAGGCGCCAAGAGACCCAGTACTTC
NA	TRBV28	TRBD2	TRBJ2-5	CASTGGREGQETQYF	TGTGCCTCTACTGGCGGGAGGGAGGGCCAAGAGACCCAGTACTTC
NA	TRBV27	TRBD2	TRBJ2-1	CASSLSSGGYNEQFF	TGTGCCAGCAGTTTGTCTAGCGGGGGTTACAATGAGCAGTTCTTC
NA	TRBV19	NA	TRBJ1-1	CASSTKGMGNTEAFF	TGTGCCAGTAGTACCAAGGGGATGGGGAACACTGAAGCTTTCTTT
NA	TRBV10-3	NA	TRBJ2-7	CAIMKGGDLEQYF	TGTGCCATCATGAAGGGGGGGGATCTCGAGCAGTACTTC
NA	TRBV20-1	NA	TRBJ1-1	CSAPDKSEAFF	TGCAGTGCCCCCGACAAATCTGAAGCTTTCTTT
NA	TRBV28	NA	TRBJ2-7	CASSPGHFTYEQYF	TGTGCCAGCAGTCCTGGACACTTTACCTACGAGCAGTACTTC
NA	TRBV6-6	NA	TRBJ1-2	CASSPSLRDNYGYTF	TGTGCCAGCAGCCCAAGCCTCAGGGATAACTATGGCTACACCTTC
NA	TRBV2	NA	TRBJ2-1	CASMIGGSGNEQFF	TGTGCCAGCATGATAGGGGGAAGCGGCAATGAGCAGTTCTTC
NA	TRBV2	NA	TRBJ1-2	CASSARVSSSYGYTF	TGTGCCAGCAGTGCCAGGGTTTCGTCGAGTTATGGCTACACCTTC
NA	TRBV7-9	TRBD1	TRBJ2-7	CASSSLDREELYEQYF	TGTGCCAGCAGCTCCCTGGACAGGGAGGAACTCTACGAGCAGTACTTC
NA	TRBV15	NA	TRBJ2-5	CATSRPRRETQYF	TGTGCCACCAGCAGACCGAGGCGGGAGACCCAGTACTTC
few	TRBV6-4	NA	TRBJ2-1	CASSDSGGEGGEQFF	TGTGCCAGCAGTGATTCGGGGGGCGAGGGGGGTGAGCAGTTCTTC
NA	TRBV4-1	TRBD1	TRBJ1-2	CASSLRLMGQGPGGYTF	TGCGCCAGCAGCCTTCGACTGATGGGACAGGGTCCAGGTGGCTACACCTTC
once	TRBV4-1	TRBD1	TRBJ1-1	CASSQGISKAWDSETEAFF	TGCGCCAGCAGCCAAGGGATATCCAAGGCTTGGGACAGCGAGACTGAAGCTTTCTTT